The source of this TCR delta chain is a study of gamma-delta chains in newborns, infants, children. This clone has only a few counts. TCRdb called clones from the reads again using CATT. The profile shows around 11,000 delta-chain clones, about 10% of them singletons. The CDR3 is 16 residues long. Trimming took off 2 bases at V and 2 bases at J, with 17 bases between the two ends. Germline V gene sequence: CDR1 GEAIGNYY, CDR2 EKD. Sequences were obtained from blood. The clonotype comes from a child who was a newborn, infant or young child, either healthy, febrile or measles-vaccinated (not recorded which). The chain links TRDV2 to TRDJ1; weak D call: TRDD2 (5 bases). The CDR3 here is CACDNITYGQTDKLIF. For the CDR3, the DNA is TGTGCCTGTGACAATATTACCTACGGCCAGACCGATAAACTCATCTTT.